What follows is one T cell receptor beta chain and its context. Its antigen is unidentified. The data were taken from a study of immune cell composition in non-small cell lung cancer. CDR3 length: 15 amino acids. Trimming took 4 bases from V and 7 from J, leaving 19 bases between them. Germline values: CDR1 SEHNR, CDR2 FQNEAQ (reference sequence). The protocol was immunoSEQ multiplex PCR, while the TCRdb copy is restricted to in-frame clones and leaves out a portion. Here the sample spans some 3,600 clones, 60% to 75% being singletons. Study-wide results and caveats: No significant correlation existed between pack-years smoked and tumour clonality.

The sequence came from a human donor with non-small cell lung cancer. This chain joins TRBV7-9 and TRBJ1-1, with a tentative D call TRBD1 (5 bases). The specimen sequenced was lung tumor tissue. The CDR3 DNA reads TGTGCCAGCAGCTCCCTGACGGGGCACAGAATTGAAGCTTTCTTT. Protein sequence: CASSSLTGHRIEAFF.